Here is one T cell receptor (beta chain) with its context. Its antigen remains unidentified. CDR1 MDHEN and CDR2 SYDVKM come from the germline V gene. V lost 7 bases and J lost 3, with 15 bases in between. CDR3 length: 14 residues. These data belong to a study of OX40 agonist ivuxolimab in advanced cancers. Study details: All patients had ivuxolimab intravenously every 2 weeks at 0.01 to 10 mg/kg. Dose-escalation patients' cancers were hepatocellular carcinoma, melanoma, renal cell or head and neck cancer.

Measured with immunoSEQ multiplex PCR; TCRdb has only the in-frame clones, and not every one. This table holds under 200,000 clones, approximately 94% found once. Points from the study as a whole: There was clonal expansion of CD4+ and CD8+ blood T cells by week 6 at 0.1 to 3.0 mg/kg. The average count of expanded clones was higher among CD8+ T cells than among CD4+.

The sequences come from CD4+ or CD8+ T cells sorted from blood, collected in a trial of the OX40 agonist ivuxolimab. This clonotype was obtained from an adult with an advanced solid tumor such as melanoma, head and neck, liver or kidney cancer. This chain uses TRBV28 with TRBJ1-1, with a weak D call TRBD1 (6 bases). In nucleotides, the CDR3 is TGTGCCAGCATAAGACCAGGGGCATACACTGAAGCTTTCTTT. Residues: CASIRPGAYTEAFF.